This T cell receptor (beta chain) stems from a study of human T cells and chemical hapten exposure. TCRdb analysed the RACE reads with MiXCR anew, one entry per CDR3 protein. The sample consists of approximately 32,000 distinct CDR3 sequences, more than 5% of them appearing once. The V end was cut by 10 bases, the J end by 0 bases, with 19 bases between. The CDR3 has 16 residues. Germline CDR1 MNHEY, CDR2 SMNVEV (reference sequence). The time point: patch test 3, about 24 weeks after DPC sensitization. Treatment reported: therapeutic diphenylcyclopropenone sensitization with weekly scalp DPC. This clonotype came up many times.

V usage is TRBV27 and J usage is TRBJ2-1, with D perhaps given as TRBD1 or TRBD2 (6 bases each). Sequenced material: whole blood, taken in connection with sensitization to the hapten diphenylcyclopropenone (DPC). The clonotype was recovered from a young man with alopecia areata. Some clones in this sample may be carry-over from other donors' samples. CDR3 protein: CATTANGGSSYNEQFF. CDR3 nucleotides: TGTGCCACCACAGCTAACGGGGGCAGCTCCTACAATGAGCAGTTCTTC.